This T cell receptor beta chain was recorded in a study of shared clonotypes between healthy human individuals. Germline CDR1 reads SGHTA; CDR2 reads FQGNSA. The CDR3 covers 15 residues. Trimming left V 2 bases short and J 5 bases short, with 16 bases between. TCRdb's table, derived via immunoSEQ multiplex PCR, lists solely in-frame clones and lacks some. This sample has about 2.5 million clones, with about 90% found just once. The chain couples TRBV7-2 to TRBJ2-7; tentative D call: TRBD1 (6 bases). Sequences were obtained from naive CD4+ T cells from PBMCs. The sample's subset: CD45RA+ positively selected. This sequence originates from a man between 18 and 35 years old in good health. Some clones in this sample may be carry-over from other donors' samples. CDR3 protein: CASSLRRGVFNEQYF. The CDR3 DNA reads as TGTGCCAGCAGCTTACGCAGGGGTGTTTTCAACGAGCAGTACTTC.